These T cell receptor beta chains were read from a single sample in a study of control samples from healthy donors and cancer patients. Profiled with immunoSEQ multiplex PCR; TCRdb holds only in-frame clones, not every one. The sample shows about 150,000 clones, approximately 94% of them seen only once. Source material: blood. These receptors were obtained from a woman between 18 and 29 years old in good health. CDR3s include the opening cysteine and the closing phenylalanine or tryptophan. The D gene is left open where the match is weak. Where a row states a size, it is once, few, many or the class of an expanded clone; other rows omit it.

TRBV2	TRBJ1-6	.	once	CASSETGDSPLHF	TGTGCCAGCAGTGAGACGGGGGATTCACCCCTCCACTTT
TRBV11-1	TRBJ1-1	.	.	CASSLRGGNTEAFF	TGTGCCAGCAGCTTGAGGGGCGGGAACACTGAAGCTTTCTTT
TRBV15	TRBJ1-5	.	.	CATSVGDTRSNQPQHF	TGTGCCACCAGCGTTGGGGACACCAGGAGCAATCAGCCCCAGCATTTT
TRBV7-2	TRBJ1-2	.	.	CASSLQGQGYTF	TGTGCCAGCAGCTTACAGGGACAAGGCTACACCTTC
TRBV6-5	TRBJ1-5	TRBD1	.	CASSQGGLQPQHF	TGTGCCAGCAGCCAAGGGGGCTTGCAGCCCCAGCATTTT
TRBV11-3	TRBJ1-4	.	.	CASSFGGNEKLFF	TGTGCCAGCAGCTTCGGGGGTAATGAAAAACTGTTTTTT
TRBV7-2	TRBJ1-5	.	.	CASSLYSARNQPQHF	TGTGCCAGCAGCTTGTACTCAGCACGCAATCAGCCCCAGCATTTT
TRBV29-1	TRBJ1-4	TRBD1	.	CSVETGTGNEKLFF	TGCAGCGTTGAGACCGGGACAGGGAATGAAAAACTGTTTTTT
TRBV5-5	TRBJ1-1	.	.	CASSYAWHTEAFF	TGTGCCAGCAGCTATGCATGGCACACTGAAGCTTTCTTT
TRBV4-1	TRBJ2-1	TRBD2	.	CASSRGLAEYEQFF	TGCGCCAGCAGCCGCGGACTAGCTGAGTATGAGCAGTTCTTC
TRBV7-2	TRBJ1-5	.	.	CASSRGGQPQHF	TGTGCCAGCAGCCGTGGGGGTCAGCCCCAGCATTTT
TRBV24-1	TRBJ1-1	.	.	CATRAKMNTEAFF	TGTGCCACCAGGGCAAAGATGAACACTGAAGCTTTCTTT
TRBV5-4	TRBJ1-1	.	.	CASNLQGNTEAFF	TGTGCCAGCAACCTACAGGGGAACACTGAAGCTTTCTTT
TRBV5-1	TRBJ2-3	TRBD2	.	CASSGLGTSRADTQYF	TGCGCCAGCAGCGGGCTAGGGACTAGCAGGGCAGATACGCAGTATTTT
TRBV24-1	TRBJ1-2	.	once	CATSDTSGWGGYTF	TGTGCCACCAGTGATACGTCGGGTTGGGGCGGCTACACCTTC
TRBV5-6	TRBJ1-2	.	.	CASSLDDYGYTF	TGTGCCAGCAGCTTGGATGACTATGGCTACACCTTC
TRBV27	TRBJ1-2	.	once	CASSFRGIYGYTF	TGTGCCAGCAGTTTTCGGGGGATCTATGGCTACACCTTC
TRBV10-2	TRBJ1-6	.	.	CASSDRDYGSPLHF	TGCGCCAGCAGTGACAGGGACTATGGTTCACCCCTCCACTTT
TRBV15	TRBJ1-5	.	once	CATSSYGSNQPQHF	TGTGCCACCAGCAGCTACGGTAGCAATCAGCCCCAGCATTTT
TRBV6-5	TRBJ1-2	TRBD1	.	CASSYHTGQGHYGYTF	TGTGCCAGCAGTTACCATACCGGACAGGGACATTATGGCTACACCTTC
TRBV11-3	TRBJ2-2	TRBD1	.	CASSLDGWMGQVKNTGELFF	TGTGCCAGCAGCTTAGATGGGTGGATGGGACAGGTCAAGAACACCGGGGAGCTGTTTTTT
TRBV6-1	TRBJ1-1	.	.	CASSEQANTEAFF	TGTGCCAGCAGTGAACAGGCGAACACTGAAGCTTTCTTT